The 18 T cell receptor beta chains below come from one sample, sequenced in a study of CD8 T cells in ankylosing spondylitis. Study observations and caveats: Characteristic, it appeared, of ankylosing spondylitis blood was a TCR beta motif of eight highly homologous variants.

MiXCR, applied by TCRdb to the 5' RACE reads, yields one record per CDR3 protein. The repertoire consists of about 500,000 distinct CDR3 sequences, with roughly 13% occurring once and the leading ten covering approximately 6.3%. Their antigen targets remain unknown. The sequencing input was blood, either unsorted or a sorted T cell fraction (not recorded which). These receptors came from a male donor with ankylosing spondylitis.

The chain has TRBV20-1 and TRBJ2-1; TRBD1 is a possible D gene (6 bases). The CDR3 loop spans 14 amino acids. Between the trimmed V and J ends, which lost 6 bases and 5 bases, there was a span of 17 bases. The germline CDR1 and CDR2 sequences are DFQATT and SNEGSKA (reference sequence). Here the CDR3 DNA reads TGCAGTGCCGACAGGCGGAGCTTCAACAATGAGCAGTTCTTC. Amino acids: CSADRRSFNNEQFF.

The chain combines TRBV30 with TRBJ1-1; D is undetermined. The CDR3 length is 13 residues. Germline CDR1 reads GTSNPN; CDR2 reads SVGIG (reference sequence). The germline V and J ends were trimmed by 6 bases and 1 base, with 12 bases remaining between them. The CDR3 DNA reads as TGTGCCTGTGACATATTCCCGAACACTGAAGCTTTCTTT. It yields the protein CACDIFPNTEAFF. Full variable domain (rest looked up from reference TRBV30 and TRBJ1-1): SQTIHQWPATLVQPVGSPLSLECTVEGTSNPNLYWYRQAAGRGLQLLFYSVGIGQISSEVPQNLSASRPQDRQFILSSKKLLLSDSGFYLCACDIFPNTEAFFGQGTRLTVV.

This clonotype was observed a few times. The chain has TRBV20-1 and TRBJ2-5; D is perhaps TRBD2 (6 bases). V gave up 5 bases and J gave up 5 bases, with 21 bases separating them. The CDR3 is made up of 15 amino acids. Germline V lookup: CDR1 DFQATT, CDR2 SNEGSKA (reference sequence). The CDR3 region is CSAPAPLQEGETQYF. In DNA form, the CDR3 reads TGCAGTGCTCCCGCGCCATTACAGGAGGGGGAGACCCAGTACTTC.

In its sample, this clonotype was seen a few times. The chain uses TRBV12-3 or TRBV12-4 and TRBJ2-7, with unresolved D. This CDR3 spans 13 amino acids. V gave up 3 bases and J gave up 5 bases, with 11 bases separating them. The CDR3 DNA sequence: TGTGCCAGCAGTTTTGGGCCTGGGGACGAGCAGTACGTC. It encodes CASSFGPGDEQYV.

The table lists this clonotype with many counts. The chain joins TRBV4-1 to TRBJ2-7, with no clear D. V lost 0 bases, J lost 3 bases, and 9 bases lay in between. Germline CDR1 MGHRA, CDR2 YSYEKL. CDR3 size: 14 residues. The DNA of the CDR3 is TGCGCCAGCAGCCAAGATTCTGGCAGCTACGAGCAGTACGTC. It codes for CASSQDSGSYEQYV.

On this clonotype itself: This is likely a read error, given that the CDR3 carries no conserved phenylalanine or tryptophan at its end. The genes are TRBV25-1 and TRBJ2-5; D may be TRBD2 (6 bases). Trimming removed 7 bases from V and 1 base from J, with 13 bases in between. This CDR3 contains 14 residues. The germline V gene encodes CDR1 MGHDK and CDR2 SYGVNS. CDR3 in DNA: TGTGCCAGCACCGCATGGGGACTCCAAGAGACCCAGTACTAC. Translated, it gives CASTAWGLQETQYY.

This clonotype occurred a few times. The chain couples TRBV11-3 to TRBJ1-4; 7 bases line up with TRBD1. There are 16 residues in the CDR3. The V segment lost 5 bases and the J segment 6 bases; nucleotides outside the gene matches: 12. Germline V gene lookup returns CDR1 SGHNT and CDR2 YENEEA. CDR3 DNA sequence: TGTGCCAGCAGCCTCTACATGGACAGGCCCGATGAAAAACTGTTTTTT. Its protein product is CASSLYMDRPDEKLFF.

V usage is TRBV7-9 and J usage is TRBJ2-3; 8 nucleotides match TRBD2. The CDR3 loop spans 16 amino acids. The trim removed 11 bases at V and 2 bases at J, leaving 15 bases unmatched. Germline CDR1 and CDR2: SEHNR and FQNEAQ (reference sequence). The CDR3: CAVRGATSEITDTQYF. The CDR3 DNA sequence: TGTGCCGTTCGGGGGGCGACTAGCGAGATCACAGATACGCAGTATTTT.

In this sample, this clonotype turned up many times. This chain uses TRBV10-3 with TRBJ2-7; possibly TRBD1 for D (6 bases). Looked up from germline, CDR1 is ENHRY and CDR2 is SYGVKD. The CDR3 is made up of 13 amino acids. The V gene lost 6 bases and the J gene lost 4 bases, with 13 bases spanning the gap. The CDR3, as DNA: TGTGCCATCAGGAAGGACAGAGCTTACGAGCAGTACGTC. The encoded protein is CAIRKDRAYEQYV.

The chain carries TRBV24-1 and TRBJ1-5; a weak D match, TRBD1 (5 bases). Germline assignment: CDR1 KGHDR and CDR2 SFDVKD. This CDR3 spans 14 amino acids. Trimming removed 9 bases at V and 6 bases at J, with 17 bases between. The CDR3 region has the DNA TGTGCCACCGGGATCGGGGGGGAAAGTCAGCCCCAGCATTTT. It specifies CATGIGGESQPQHF.

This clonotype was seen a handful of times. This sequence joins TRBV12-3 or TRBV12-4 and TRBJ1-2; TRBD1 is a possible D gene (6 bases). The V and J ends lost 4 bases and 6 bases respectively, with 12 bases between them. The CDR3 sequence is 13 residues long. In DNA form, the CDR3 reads TGTGCCAGCAGTTGGGGGGGCGCAAATGGCTACACCTTC. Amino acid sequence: CASSWGGANGYTF.

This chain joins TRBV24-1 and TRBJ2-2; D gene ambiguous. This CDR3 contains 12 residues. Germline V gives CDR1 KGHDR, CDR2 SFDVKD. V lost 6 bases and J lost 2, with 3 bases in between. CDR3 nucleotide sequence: TGTGCCACCAGTCGAAACACCGGGGAGCTGTTTTTT. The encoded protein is CATSRNTGELFF.

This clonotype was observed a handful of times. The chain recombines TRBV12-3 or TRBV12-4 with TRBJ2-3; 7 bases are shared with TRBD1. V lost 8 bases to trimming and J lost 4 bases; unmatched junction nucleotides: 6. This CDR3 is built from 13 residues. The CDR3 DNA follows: TGTGCCAGCCGTCCAGGGGGAGCAGATACGCAGTATTTT. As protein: CASRPGGADTQYF.

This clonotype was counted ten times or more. CDR3 coding DNA: TGCAGCGCCTACCCGGATGGGGGACAGACCCTAACATTCCAAGAGACCCAGTACTTC. This encodes CSAYPDGGQTLTFQETQYF. This sequence joins TRBV29-1 and TRBJ2-5, with 7 positions matching TRBD1. The CDR3 runs 19 residues. V shed 7 bases, J shed 1 base, and the junction held 24 bases outside the gene matches. The V gene's germline CDR1 is SQVTM and CDR2 ANQGSEA.

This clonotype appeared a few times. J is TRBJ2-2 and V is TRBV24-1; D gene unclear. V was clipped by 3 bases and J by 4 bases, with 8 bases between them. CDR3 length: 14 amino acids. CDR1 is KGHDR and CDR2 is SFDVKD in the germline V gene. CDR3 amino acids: CATSDPKGTGELFF. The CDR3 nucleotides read TGTGCCACCAGTGATCCCAAGGGCACCGGGGAGCTGTTTTTT.

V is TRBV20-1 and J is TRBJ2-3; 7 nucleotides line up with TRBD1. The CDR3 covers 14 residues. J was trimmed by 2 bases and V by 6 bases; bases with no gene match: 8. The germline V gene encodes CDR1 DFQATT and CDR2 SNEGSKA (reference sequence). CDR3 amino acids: CSANKGQPTDTQYF. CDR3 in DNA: TGCAGTGCAAATAAGGGACAGCCCACAGATACGCAGTATTTT.

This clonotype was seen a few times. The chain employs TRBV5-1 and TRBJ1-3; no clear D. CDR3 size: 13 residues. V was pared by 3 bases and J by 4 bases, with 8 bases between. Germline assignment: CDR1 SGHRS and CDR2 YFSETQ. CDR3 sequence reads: CASSSTRGNTIYF. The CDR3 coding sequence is TGCGCCAGCAGCTCGACCAGAGGAAACACCATATATTTT.

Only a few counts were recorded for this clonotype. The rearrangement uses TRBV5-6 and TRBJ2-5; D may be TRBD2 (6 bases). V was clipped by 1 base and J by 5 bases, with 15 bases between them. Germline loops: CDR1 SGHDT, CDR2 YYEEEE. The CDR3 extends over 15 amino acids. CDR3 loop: CASSLTSPEGETQYF. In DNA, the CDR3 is TGTGCCAGCAGCTTGACTAGCCCCGAGGGGGAGACCCAGTACTTC.